A selection of T cell receptor beta chains follows, all from one sample in a study of shared clonotypes between healthy human individuals. Data came from immunoSEQ multiplex PCR; TCRdb stores just in-frame clones and leaves some out. The table has a few hundred thousand clones, under 80% seen once. The sample comprised memory CD4+ T cells sorted from blood. These receptors were obtained from a man aged 25 to 45 in good health. Each CDR3 is given without its conserved first and last residue. The order of the fields is clone size, V gene, CDR3 protein. Clone size, where shown, is once, few, many, or a class for clones that have expanded.

size: NA
V: TRBV5-1
CDR3: ASSLAAGFYEQY

size: NA
V: TRBV5-4
CDR3: ASSLGPRDTEAF

size: NA
V: TRBV9
CDR3: ASSVGGSLNEQF

size: few
V: TRBV5-1
CDR3: ASSLATGVETQY

size: few
V: TRBV19
CDR3: ASGRANYGYT

size: few
V: TRBV2
CDR3: ASGLAGNTGELF

size: NA
V: TRBV10-1
CDR3: ASSPPGTSGYNEQF

size: NA
V: TRBV5-1
CDR3: ASKREQYETQY

size: NA
V: TRBV7-9
CDR3: ASRPLGRSTDTQY

size: NA
V: TRBV14
CDR3: ASSQVRSYEQY

size: NA
V: TRBV18
CDR3: ASSPPSGAVGQETQY

size: NA
V: TRBV4-2
CDR3: ASSPRPYNEQF

size: NA
V: TRBV4-1
CDR3: ASSQQGGFYGYT

size: NA
V: TRBV27
CDR3: ASSPGGPNNEQF

size: NA
V: TRBV7-9
CDR3: ASSRGAYGYT

size: NA
V: TRBV28
CDR3: ASSFGQHQPQH

size: NA
V: TRBV7-9
CDR3: ASSLPPRLAGKTNEQF

size: NA
V: TRBV4-1
CDR3: ASSLVAGTRYEQY

size: NA
V: TRBV7-3
CDR3: ASSPTRYNEQF

size: NA
V: TRBV10-3
CDR3: AISEPGVETQY

size: NA
V: TRBV10-3
CDR3: AISKDGTSGRSEQY

size: NA
V: TRBV5-4
CDR3: ASSSPIGPNEQY

size: NA
V: TRBV5-4
CDR3: ASSSPGQGLYTEAF

size: many
V: TRBV5-1
CDR3: ASSPAVSGTDTQY

size: few
V: TRBV7-2
CDR3: ASSSYIYNEQF

size: NA
V: TRBV6-6
CDR3: ASSRPSITTDTQY

size: NA
V: TRBV2
CDR3: ASRNGDLSNQPQH

size: NA
V: TRBV7-3
CDR3: ASSLGTGAEQY

size: NA
V: TRBV5-6
CDR3: ASSLGTGFWDTEAF

size: NA
V: TRBV6-1
CDR3: ASSEVRWDRLSYEQY

size: NA
V: TRBV5-6
CDR3: ASRERGGYEQY

size: NA
V: TRBV15
CDR3: ATSRDLEKIGYT

size: NA
V: TRBV19
CDR3: ASSIGAGGTYEQY

size: NA
V: TRBV5-6
CDR3: ASSLAGTGYEQY

size: NA
V: TRBV2
CDR3: ASILDTNDQPQH

size: NA
V: TRBV25-1
CDR3: ASSEWGNVYEQY

size: NA
V: TRBV28
CDR3: ASTPPGLAGGAYNEQF

size: NA
V: TRBV7-7
CDR3: ASSLGPQGDYEQY

size: NA
V: TRBV2
CDR3: ASKTGSSTDTQY

size: NA
V: TRBV5-5
CDR3: ASSFQTFSYEQY

size: many
V: TRBV29-1
CDR3: SVRGPGAATQY

size: NA
V: TRBV6-1
CDR3: ASSEVWTDYEQY

size: NA
V: TRBV6-1
CDR3: ASSVVGAVDYGYT

size: once
V: TRBV6-1
CDR3: ASSDPGTGRETQY

size: NA
V: TRBV7-6
CDR3: ASSRGTSSNEQF

size: few
V: TRBV21-1
CDR3: ASSKSRLLAGGPHEQF

size: NA
V: TRBV7-2
CDR3: ASSSRQGTGELF

size: NA
V: TRBV6-5
CDR3: ASSYKLRDRAYEQY

size: NA
V: TRBV18
CDR3: ASSLRQQGSRNTGELF

size: NA
V: TRBV11-3
CDR3: ASSHTSGGYDEQF

size: NA
V: TRBV19
CDR3: ASSNRGFTDTQY

size: many
V: TRBV19
CDR3: ASSHRGGTYEQY

size: NA
V: TRBV4-2
CDR3: ASSRGQDNEKLF

size: NA
V: TRBV7-2
CDR3: ASSLASYNNEQF

size: few
V: TRBV5-1
CDR3: ASSLGQGPNNEQF

size: NA
V: TRBV28
CDR3: ASSLQRTRGNTIY

size: NA
V: TRBV14
CDR3: ASSFDRASSYEQY

size: few
V: TRBV5-1
CDR3: ASSLSTGGHAGNTIY

size: NA
V: TRBV5-1
CDR3: ASRYIAGGNEQF